This T cell receptor beta chain was captured in a study of blood T cell repertoires in COVID-19. Data came from immunoSEQ multiplex PCR; TCRdb stores just in-frame clones and leaves some out. This sample has some 140,000 clones; around three quarters occur once, and the top ten carry approximately 4%. The CDR3 length is 16 residues. V gave up 4 bases and J gave up 10 bases; unmatched junction bases: 9. Germline V gives CDR1 SGHNT, CDR2 YYREEE (reference sequence). Sequencing was done on a sample of peripheral blood. The V gene is TRBV5-4, the J gene TRBJ1-6, with 12 positions matching TRBD1. This clonotype was obtained from a man between 60 and 70 years old with acute or convalescent COVID-19. The CDR3: CASSQGQGAGGSPLHF. CDR3 bases: TGTGCCAGCAGCCAGGGACAGGGGGCAGGTGGATCACCCCTCCACTTT.